The source of this TCR beta chain is a study of shared clonotypes between healthy human individuals (dated by TCRdb to 2018 to 2021). The study in broad terms: The cohort included a few men and two women between 18 and 49 years of age. The study deeply sequenced blood TCR repertoires of about five healthy adults to estimate repertoire size and the extent of clonotype sharing between individuals. Per donor, leukapheresis produced somewhere between about 0.8 and 9 billion PBMCs. To increase sequencing depth and limit assay-specific biases, TCR repertoire library preparation and sequencing were carried out by different laboratories using diverse techniques. For each donor, three plates each were used for CD4 naive and CD4 memory, two plates were used for CD8 naive, and one plate was used for CD8 memory. General study outcomes and caveats: Incomplete sequencing was indicated by rarefaction of sorted-subset datasets, despite the large sequencing depth. Pairwise subsampling led to the expectation that sequencing depth would affect the degree of clonotype sharing among donors. Estimated clonotype richness was generally larger for naive than for memory subsets. The genetic and exposure-history diversity represented was limited by the small number of donors. Compared with non-shared clonotypes, clonotypes shared by all four sorted-subset donors had higher generation probabilities. When four donors were compared, the shared fraction of clonotypes was around 5% for naive CD4, approximately 3.5% for naive CD8, more than 2% for memory CD4, and 0.35% to 0.5% for memory CD8. Only blood was sampled, and tissue TCR repertoires likely differ from those in blood.

The germline V gene encodes CDR1 MDHEN and CDR2 SYDVKM. The CDR3 covers 13 residues, taking in both the cysteine and the phenylalanine. Only the CDR3 part of the read is kept: 39 bases, read in frame from the first base. Relative to germline, V is 2 bases shorter and J is 4 bases shorter, with 6 bases between their ends. CD8 naive samples were obtained by positive selection for CCR7 among CD45RO-negative cells, yielding a CD45RA+CCR7+ population from which TemRA cells were excluded. The donors were healthy, HIV-negative adults with no recently reported acute infections or vaccinations. Every donor was a Caucasian adult residing in Nashville, Tennessee, USA. After blood collection by leukapheresis, PBMCs were isolated using Ficoll-Histopaque density gradient centrifugation and then cryopreserved in the vapor phase of liquid nitrogen. Analytical flow cytometry was used to check the purity and quantity of each magnetically sorted T cell population. Genomic DNA was isolated from every sorted fraction and measured by UV absorbance on a Nanodrop 2000c.

To note about this clone: It lacks a known antigen. Per-base quality was not reported, and no clone a single base away is much larger than it.

TCR CDR3 regions were amplified from genomic DNA by multiplex PCR using the deep immunoSEQ assay. Genomic DNA extracted from each cell subset was distributed evenly over all wells of several immunoSEQ 96-well plates, and each plate served as one replicate. For sorted subsets, each replicate PCR was loaded with around 200 ng genomic DNA, equivalent to some 31,000 T cell genomes. Purified libraries were measured with a Qubit 3.0 fluorometer, size-checked on a Bioanalyzer 2100, and measured again with the KAPA Library Quantification kit. A separate single-read 150-cycle Illumina NextSeq 550 flow cell was used to sequence each immunoSEQ 96-well plate. The paper's processing steps were these. Because only junctional sequences without quality scores were contained in the immunoSEQ output, filtering matching that applied to full-length reads could not be performed. Sequences were annotated with PyIR, a Python wrapper for IgBLAST v1.9, using IMGT germline references to assign V/J genes and CDR3. Reads with weak V/J assignments (E-value above 1e-6), missing CDR3, stop codons, out-of-frame junctions, or ambiguous translated residues were removed. V3J clonotypes were defined as sequences sharing an identical inferred V gene, J gene, and CDR3 amino acid sequence. Percentage overlap between repertoires was calculated by dividing the number of shared unique clonotypes by the size of the smaller repertoire. Three approaches were used to assess repertoire richness: RTK rarefaction, the Chao1 estimator, and Recon v2.1 estimates of unobserved clonotypes. For all TCRbeta clonotypes obtained by the gDNA method from a handful of donors, generation probabilities were computed with OLGA. TCRdb retrieved this table from immuneACCESS and kept in-frame rearrangements only. Not all clones are present; in checked studies, unresolved V genes account for under half, and no reason is known for the remainder. Clone size and the V and J calls come from that table; the DNA yielded D and trimming. The sample has 2 million or so clones on record, about 95% of them singletons. 1% to 1.3% of the sample lies in the top ten.

Sample: naive CD8+ T cells sorted from blood. The cell subset or site label for this specimen denotes: CD45RA+CCR7+. The TCR originated in a man younger than 35 in good health. The rearrangement joined TRBV28 to TRBJ2-1, with no confidently assigned D gene. The CDR3 protein sequence reads: CASSLPGYNEQFF. DNA sequence: TGTGCCAGCAGTTTACCCGGATACAATGAGCAGTTCTTC.